A single sample gave rise to the 11 T cell receptor beta chains below, sequenced in a study of cytomegalovirus exposure and HLA in healthy donors. With 60 Vbeta and 13 Jbeta primers, the PCR was carried out. Only in-frame clones appear in the TCRdb table, and some are missing; sequencing was by immunoSEQ multiplex PCR. The data show some 100,000 clones, roughly three quarters seen once. Sequencing was done on a sample of PBMCs. The receptors stem from a woman between 45 and 60 years old in good health and CMV-seropositive.

The rearrangement links TRBV18 to TRBJ1-1; D not resolved. This CDR3 comprises 14 residues. V was shortened by 2 bases and J by 6 bases, with 13 bases between the two germline ends. Germline CDR1 KGHSH, CDR2 LQKENI. CDR3: CASSPETRHAEAFF. The DNA for the CDR3 is TGTGCCAGCTCACCAGAGACTCGCCACGCTGAAGCTTTCTTT.

The chain has TRBV5-4 and TRBJ1-1; 7 bases map to TRBD1. The J segment lost 3 bases and the V segment lost 4 bases, leaving 3 bases of the junction unmatched. This CDR3 is built from 13 residues. Germline loops: CDR1 SGHNT, CDR2 YYREEE (reference sequence). As DNA, the CDR3 is TGTGCCAGCAGCCCCGACAGGGACACTGAAGCTTTCTTT. It codes for CASSPDRDTEAFF.

This clone was seen just once. The gene calls are TRBV29-1 and TRBJ1-1, with 10 bases aligning to TRBD1. Germline CDR1 and CDR2: SQVTM and ANQGSEA. V was pared by 5 bases and J by 3 bases, with 3 bases of the junction left unmatched. The CDR3 sequence is 13 residues long. This chain's CDR3 is CSVLTGGHTEAFF. For the CDR3, the DNA is TGCAGCGTTTTGACAGGGGGCCACACTGAAGCTTTCTTT.

V is TRBV12-2 and J is TRBJ1-1; the table's D call, TRBD1, has no DNA check behind it. TRBV12-2 is marked as a pseudogene. This CDR3 is 18 amino acids long. CDR3 DNA: TGTGCAAGTCGCTTAGTTTTTGGTCCGGACAGGGGGCGAACTGAAGCTTTCTTT. This gives the protein CASRLVFGPDRGRTEAFF.

This sequence joins TRBV4-1 and TRBJ1-4, with D unresolved. The CDR3 length is 15 residues. With 1 base removed from V and 0 bases from J, the gap between germline ends came to 6 bases. CDR1 is MGHRA and CDR2 is YSYEKL in the germline V gene. The CDR3 region is CASSQVFATNEKLFF. In nucleotides, the CDR3 is TGCGCCAGCAGCCAAGTCTTTGCAACTAATGAAAAACTGTTTTTT.

This rearrangement joins TRBV11-2 to TRBJ1-2; 8 bases agree with TRBD1. Germline V lookup: CDR1 SGHAT, CDR2 FQNNGV. With 5 bases clipped from V and 10 bases from J, the junction kept 12 bases outside the gene matches. The CDR3 is made up of 14 amino acids. Written as DNA, the CDR3 is TGTGCCAGCAGCGCCTCCGGACAGGGTGGAGTCTACACCTTC. Translated: CASSASGQGGVYTF.

This rearrangement joins TRBV10-3 to TRBJ1-5; 12 nucleotides align to TRBD1. J lost 6 bases, V lost 0 bases, and 9 bases had no gene match. This CDR3 has 18 residues. The germline V gene has CDR1 ENHRY and CDR2 SYGVKD. CDR3 nucleotide sequence: TGTGCCATCAGTGAGTCAGAGCCGGGACAGGGGGCAGGTCAGCCCCAGCATTTT. It yields the protein CAISESEPGQGAGQPQHF.

V usage is TRBV5-1 and J usage is TRBJ1-1; maybe TRBD1 (5 bases). V was clipped by 0 bases and J by 5 bases, with 11 bases between them. Germline V gene data show CDR1 as SGHRS and CDR2 as YFSETQ. This CDR3 is 14 amino acids long. The chain's CDR3 is CASSLASGGTEAFF. DNA of the CDR3: TGCGCCAGCAGCTTGGCCTCGGGGGGGACTGAAGCTTTCTTT.

The CDR3 DNA reads TGTGCCAGCAGTGAAGCGGGGGGACGAGCCTACAATGAGCAGTTCTTC. This translates into CASSEAGGRAYNEQFF. The chain couples TRBV6-1 to TRBJ2-1; D is possibly TRBD2 (6 bases). The CDR3 contains 16 residues. Germline CDR1 reads MNHNS; CDR2 reads SASEGT. The V and J ends lost 0 bases and 2 bases respectively, with 11 bases between them.

This rearrangement joins TRBV6-5 to TRBJ2-6; D is unclear. Germline CDR1 reads MNHEY; CDR2 reads SVGAGI. This CDR3 is 15 amino acids long. V lost 5 bases and J lost 3, with 11 bases in between. CDR3 amino acids: CASSPFSYGANVLTF. CDR3 in DNA: TGTGCCAGCAGTCCTTTTTCGTATGGGGCCAACGTCCTGACTTTC.

The chain carries TRBV30 and TRBJ1-1, with D uncertain. Germline-derived CDR1 and CDR2 are GTSNPN and SVGIG (reference sequence). V was shortened by 5 bases and J by 2 bases, with 9 bases between the two germline ends. The CDR3 contains 12 residues. The CDR3 coding sequence is TGTGCCTGGGGACTTCATAACACTGAAGCTTTCTTT. Amino acids: CAWGLHNTEAFF.